These 6 T cell receptor beta chains were sequenced from one sample in a study of shared clonotypes between healthy human individuals. Profiled with immunoSEQ multiplex PCR; TCRdb holds only in-frame clones, not every one. The sample includes about 490,000 clones, approximately 80% of them seen just once. The specimen sequenced was PBMCs. These receptors were obtained from a woman between 35 and 50 years old in good health. Some clones in this sample may be carry-over from other donors' samples.

The J gene is TRBJ2-7, the V gene TRBV7-2; either TRBD1 or TRBD2 may fit D (5 bases each). Germline assignment: CDR1 SGHTA and CDR2 FQGNSA. The CDR3 totals 16 residues. Trimming removed 4 bases from V and 2 bases from J, with 18 bases in between. The CDR3 region is CASSSRDGSRTYEQYF. CDR3 coding DNA: TGTGCCAGCAGCTCTCGGGACGGTAGCCGAACCTACGAGCAGTACTTC.

The genes are TRBV29-1 and TRBJ2-5, with TRBD2 identical over 7 bases. This CDR3 is built from 15 residues. CDR1 SQVTM and CDR2 ANQGSEA come from the germline V gene. Trimming removed 5 bases from V and 0 bases from J; junction bases left unmatched: 9. CDR3: CSVPASGWYQETQYF. CDR3 nucleotide sequence: TGCAGCGTTCCTGCTAGCGGATGGTACCAAGAGACCCAGTACTTC.

This chain uses TRBV5-5 with TRBJ2-7; D is tentatively TRBD1 or TRBD2 (6 bases each). CDR3 size: 15 residues. Trimming stripped 0 bases from V and 3 bases from J, with 13 bases between. Germline V gene lookup returns CDR1 SGHKS and CDR2 YYEKEE (reference sequence). The CDR3 nucleotides read TGTGCCAGCAGCTTGGCCGGAGGGGGGCTCTACGAGCAGTACTTC. It translates to CASSLAGGGLYEQYF.

The chain couples TRBV7-9 to TRBJ2-1; 11 bases map to TRBD2. V lost 1 base and J lost 3; bases outside the gene matches: 8. This CDR3 has 18 amino acids. Germline loops: CDR1 SEHNR, CDR2 FQNEAQ (reference sequence). This CDR3 reads CASSLVRLAGGFYNEQFF. The CDR3 region has the DNA TGTGCCAGCAGCTTAGTGAGGTTAGCGGGAGGGTTCTACAATGAGCAGTTCTTC.

Ten or more counts support this clone. J is TRBJ2-5 and V is TRBV7-2; no firm D call. Trimming cost V 2 bases and J 5 bases, with 6 bases left between them. The CDR3 length is 12 residues. Germline CDR1 and CDR2: SGHTA and FQGNSA. CDR3 nucleotides: TGTGCCAGCAGCTTATGGCTGGAGACCCAGTACTTC. Translating gives CASSLWLETQYF.

This clone was seen only once. The chain employs TRBV6-1 and TRBJ2-5; no firm D call. The CDR3 consists of 12 residues. CDR1 MNHNS and CDR2 SASEGT come from the germline V gene. With 2 bases removed from V and 7 bases from J, the gap between germline ends came to 8 bases. CDR3 nucleotide sequence: TGTGCCAGCAGTGAAACCACTTGGACCCAGTACTTC. Translation: CASSETTWTQYF.